A single sample is the source of the 10 T cell receptor beta chains below, sequenced in a study of human T cells and chemical hapten exposure. Time point meaning: pre-sensitization, week 0. The sample's treatment: therapeutic diphenylcyclopropenone sensitization with weekly scalp DPC. TCRdb analysed the RACE reads with MiXCR anew, one entry per CDR3 protein. The table shows around 380,000 distinct CDR3 sequences, with about 5% occurring only once. The sample consisted of whole blood, taken in connection with sensitization to the hapten diphenylcyclopropenone (DPC). These receptors all stem from a woman between 18 and 29 years old with alopecia areata. Some clones in this sample may be carry-over from other donors' samples.

This clonotype was seen ten or more times. The chain uses TRBV6-2 or TRBV6-3 and TRBJ2-1; no reliable D call. Trimming shortened V by 6 bases and J by 0 bases, and 6 bases separated the two germline ends. CDR3 length: 13 residues. Germline CDR1 reads MNHEY; CDR2 reads SVGEGT. CDR3 sequence: CASRGSSYNEQFF. CDR3 nucleotide sequence: TGTGCCAGCAGGGGTAGCTCCTACAATGAGCAGTTCTTC.

This clonotype was found many times. V and J are TRBV5-6 and TRBJ2-1; possibly TRBD1 or TRBD2 for D (5 bases each). Germline CDR1 SGHDT, CDR2 YYEEEE. The CDR3 contains 16 residues. Trimming took off 4 bases at V and 4 bases at J, with 18 bases between the two ends. CDR3 nucleotides: TGTGCCAGCAGCCCTGAACCGGGACGTCCATACAATGAGCAGTTCTTC. This sequence encodes CASSPEPGRPYNEQFF.

In this sample, this clonotype turned up many times. The rearrangement uses TRBV28 and TRBJ2-7; D is ambiguous. V was trimmed by 9 bases and J by 7 bases, leaving 19 bases between them. This CDR3 contains 13 residues. CDR1 is MDHEN, CDR2 SYDVKM, per germline. The CDR3 loop reads CASSPPSFWEQYF. CDR3 nucleotides: TGTGCCAGTAGCCCGCCGTCTTTTTGGGAGCAGTACTTC.

V is TRBV4-3 and J is TRBJ2-7; a weak D match, TRBD1 (5 bases). The CDR3 totals 14 residues. Germline CDR1 LGHNA, CDR2 YSLEER. The V gene lost 1 base and the J gene lost 4 bases, with 11 bases spanning the gap. The CDR3 spells CASSQVDSAYEQYF. DNA of the CDR3: TGCGCCAGCAGCCAAGTTGACAGTGCATACGAGCAGTACTTC.

In this sample, this clonotype turned up a few times. CDR3 amino acids: CASTPGQTSTDTQYF. The CDR3 nucleotides are TGTGCCAGCACACCAGGCCAGACTAGCACAGATACGCAGTATTTT. This rearrangement joins TRBV27 to TRBJ2-3; D ambiguous. Germline V CDR1 and CDR2: MNHEY, SMNVEV (reference sequence). CDR3 length: 15 residues. V gave up 7 bases and J gave up 0 bases, with 14 bases separating them.

This clonotype was found a few times. The gene calls are TRBV5-1 and TRBJ2-1, with TRBD1 identical over 11 bases. CDR1 and CDR2 from the germline V gene are SGHRS and YFSETQ. This CDR3 has 15 residues. The V and J ends lost 7 bases and 7 bases, in that order; junction bases with no gene match: 10. For the CDR3, the DNA is TGCGCCAGCCGACCCGGGACAGGGGGTGGGAATGAGCAGTTCTTC. Its translation is CASRPGTGGGNEQFF.

CDR3 in amino acids: CASRPGGQYF. CDR3 nucleotides: TGTGCCAGCAGACCAGGGGGCCAGTACTTC. The rearrangement uses TRBV14 and TRBJ2-5, with 7 bases matching TRBD1. Germline loops: CDR1 SGHDN, CDR2 FVKESK. V lost 6 bases to trimming and J lost 10 bases; unmatched junction nucleotides: 2. The CDR3 sequence is 10 residues long. Full variable domain (rest looked up from reference TRBV14 and TRBJ2-5): EAGVTQFPSHSVIEKGQTVTLRCDPISGHDNLYWYRRVMGKEIKFLLHFVKESKQDESGMPNNRFLAERTGGTYSTLKVQPAELEDSGVYFCASRPGGQYFGPGTRLLVL.

A word on this clonotype: Relative to the germline gene, one junction end is altered; a read error may explain this. The rearrangement links TRBV11-2 to TRBJ1-4, with D tentatively TRBD1 (6 bases). The CDR3 sequence is 14 residues long. Germline CDR1 and CDR2: SGHAT and FQNNGV. The CDR3 reads CDSSLVDRGEKLFF. In nucleotides, the CDR3 is TGTGACAGCAGCTTAGTGGACAGAGGCGAAAAACTGTTTTTT.

The CDR3 nucleotides are TGTGCCAGCAGTCCCGACAGGGCATATCATAGCAATCAGCCCCAGCATTTT. Its translation: CASSPDRAYHSNQPQHF. V usage is TRBV12-3 or TRBV12-4 and J usage is TRBJ1-5, with 7 bases fitting TRBD1. The CDR3 is 17 residues long. V lost 5 bases to trimming and J lost 0 bases; unmatched junction nucleotides: 10.

This chain joins TRBV7-8 and TRBJ2-3, with D tentatively TRBD2 (6 bases). CDR1 is SGHVS and CDR2 is FQNEAQ in the germline V gene. The ends were cut back, 3 bases at V and 1 base at J, with 14 bases in the middle. CDR3 length: 16 amino acids. CDR3 nucleotide sequence: TGTGCCAGCAGCTTGTCTCGGGACTCACGCACAGATACGCAGTATTTT. Translated, it gives CASSLSRDSRTDTQYF.